These 20 T cell receptor beta chains share one sample of origin, sequenced in a study of T cell responses to AZD1222 COVID-19 vaccine. TCRdb's table, derived via immunoSEQ multiplex PCR, lists solely in-frame clones and lacks some. This sample's table reports 150,000 or so clones. Sequencing was carried out using peripheral blood. The receptors were sampled from an adult in good health.

The rearrangement uses TRBV6-6 and TRBJ2-7; 8 bases fit TRBD1. The length of the CDR3 is 15 residues. Losses at the gene ends were 2 bases for V and 7 bases for J; bases not matched to a gene: 10. The germline V gene has CDR1 MNHNY and CDR2 SVGAGI (reference sequence). The CDR3 DNA reads TGTGCCAGCAGTTACCCTGGGACAGGATTTACAGAGCAGTACTTC. The encoded protein is CASSYPGTGFTEQYF.

J is TRBJ1-2 and V is TRBV19; TRBD1 might be the D (6 bases). Germline V gene lookup returns CDR1 LNHDA and CDR2 SQIVND (reference sequence). CDR3 length: 15 amino acids. V lost 5 bases and J lost 6, with 19 bases in between. CDR3 bases: TGTGCCAGTAGTTCGCCGGACAGATCCGGAGATGGCTACACCTTC. The encoded protein is CASSSPDRSGDGYTF. Complete variable domain (other parts from reference TRBV19 and TRBJ1-2): DGGITQSPKYLFRKEGQNVTLSCEQNLNHDAMYWYRQDPGQGLRLIYYSQIVNDFQKGDIAEGYSVSREKKESFPLTVTSAQKNPTAFYLCASSSPDRSGDGYTFGSGTRLTVV.

V and J are TRBV30 and TRBJ1-1; D is perhaps TRBD1 (6 bases). Germline-derived CDR1 and CDR2 are GTSNPN and SVGIG (reference sequence). CDR3 length: 13 residues. Trimming took off 8 bases at V and 3 bases at J, with 16 bases between the two ends. DNA for the CDR3: TGTGCCGGAACTCGACAGGCGGACACTGAAGCTTTCTTT. This translates into CAGTRQADTEAFF. The complete variable domain, with remaining parts taken from reference TRBV30 and TRBJ1-1, reads SQTIHQWPATLVQPVGSPLSLECTVEGTSNPNLYWYRQAAGRGLQLLFYSVGIGQISSEVPQNLSASRPQDRQFILSSKKLLLSDSGFYLCAGTRQADTEAFFGQGTRLTVV.

The chain's CDR3 is CASSLSGTSTDTQYF. DNA of the CDR3: TGTGCCAGCAGCCTATCGGGGACTAGCACAGATACGCAGTATTTT. V usage is TRBV7-2 and J usage is TRBJ2-3; the D gene is possibly TRBD2 (6 bases). In germline, CDR1 is SGHTA, CDR2 FQGNSA. The CDR3 is made up of 15 amino acids. V dropped 5 bases and J dropped 0 bases, with 12 bases sitting between them.

The genes are TRBV2 and TRBJ1-6; 9 bases are a match to TRBD1. The CDR3 totals 14 residues. V dropped 4 bases and J dropped 14; count of bases not matched to a gene: 9. Germline V lookup: CDR1 SNHLY, CDR2 FYNNEI. CDR3 loop: CASSVSGQGSALHF. The CDR3 coding sequence is TGTGCCAGCAGTGTTTCGGGACAGGGTTCGGCCCTCCACTTT.

The chain combines TRBV30 with TRBJ1-5; 7 bases fit TRBD1. The CDR3 runs to 14 residues. The ends lost 1 base at V and 2 bases at J; junction bases unmatched: 2. Per the germline V gene, CDR1 is GTSNPN and CDR2 is SVGIG (reference sequence). This CDR3 is CAWSGDRGNQPQHF. DNA of the CDR3: TGTGCCTGGAGTGGAGACAGGGGCAATCAGCCCCAGCATTTT.

As regards this clone: The same CDR3 arises from other DNA sequences in this sample as well. V and J are TRBV5-1 and TRBJ1-2; 8 bases match TRBD1. The CDR3 length is 14 residues. Germline-derived CDR1 and CDR2 are SGHRS and YFSETQ. V gave up 4 bases and J gave up 4 bases; unmatched junction bases: 6. CDR3 nucleotide sequence: TGCGCCAGCAGCCCCGGACAGGGACCCTATGGCTACACCTTC. Translated: CASSPGQGPYGYTF. The variable domain in full, completed from reference TRBV5-1 and TRBJ1-2, reads KAGVTQTPRYLIKTRGQQVTLSCSPISGHRSVSWYQQTPGQGLQFLFEYFSETQRNKGNFPGRFSGRQFSNSRSEMNVSTLELGDSALYLCASSPGQGPYGYTFGSGTRLTVV.

V is TRBV13 and J is TRBJ1-1; D not resolved. Germline CDR1 reads PRHDT; CDR2 reads FYEKMQ (reference sequence). V lost 5 bases and J 1 base, leaving 17 bases between the germline ends. The CDR3 is 16 residues long. The chain's CDR3 is CASSRLTAGSNTEAFF. CDR3 sequence (DNA): TGTGCCAGCAGCCGACTAACGGCAGGTTCGAACACTGAAGCTTTCTTT.

The rearrangement joins TRBV6-1 to TRBJ1-6, with TRBD1 as a possible D gene (6 bases). The CDR3 length is 18 residues. CDR1 is MNHNS, CDR2 SASEGT, per germline. V dropped 1 base and J dropped 9 bases, with 22 bases sitting between them. CDR3 in DNA: TGTGCCAGCAGTGAAGAGGATGGGGGCCCTGTAGAATTTTCACCCCTCCACTTT. Translated: CASSEEDGGPVEFSPLHF.

The chain combines TRBV12-5 with TRBJ1-2; D gene uncertain. This CDR3 has 18 amino acids. Germline CDR1 reads LGHNT; CDR2 reads FRNRAP. The V end was cut by 0 bases, the J end by 0 bases, with 17 bases between. CDR3 nucleotides: TGTGCTAGTGGTTTGGTACCGAGGGCGCCAGGATCTAACTATGGCTACACCTTC. Translating gives CASGLVPRAPGSNYGYTF.

This chain joins TRBV30 and TRBJ2-1, with TRBD1 matching 7 bases. This CDR3 region has 16 residues. Germline lookup yields CDR1 GTSNPN and CDR2 SVGIG (reference sequence). The trim removed 2 bases at V and 8 bases at J, leaving 15 bases unmatched. The CDR3 DNA reads TGTGCCTGGAGTTTCGGATGGCAGGGGGAGTCGGATGAGCAGTTCTTC. Its translation: CAWSFGWQGESDEQFF.

V gene TRBV5-1 combines with J gene TRBJ2-7; D is perhaps TRBD1 (6 bases). Trimming took off 0 bases at V and 4 bases at J, with 14 bases between the two ends. Germline CDR1 reads SGHRS; CDR2 reads YFSETQ. The CDR3 totals 15 residues. The CDR3 DNA sequence: TGCGCCAGCAGCTTGGATAGGGGGTCAGTTTACGAGCAGTACTTC. The encoded protein is CASSLDRGSVYEQYF.

The CDR3 DNA sequence: TGTGCCAGCAGGAGGGACAGGGAGGGGATCTACGAGCAGTACTTC. Protein product: CASRRDREGIYEQYF. The chain combines TRBV6-5 with TRBJ2-7, with TRBD1 matching over 9 bases. The J segment lost 3 bases and the V segment lost 6 bases, leaving 9 bases of the junction unmatched. Germline V gives CDR1 MNHEY, CDR2 SVGAGI. The CDR3 runs 15 residues.

The chain carries TRBV5-6 and TRBJ2-4; D remains ambiguous. CDR1 and CDR2 (germline): SGHDT, YYEEEE. This CDR3 comprises 14 residues. V was cut by 1 base and J by 1 base, with 6 bases left in between. CDR3 nucleotides: TGTGCCAGCAGCTTGCAAAGCGCCAAAAACATTCAGTACTTC. Its translation is CASSLQSAKNIQYF.

This chain connects TRBV2 to TRBJ2-5; TRBD1 aligns across 10 bases. In germline, CDR1 is SNHLY, CDR2 FYNNEI. The CDR3 has 15 amino acids. The trim removed 6 bases at V and 5 bases at J, leaving 9 bases unmatched. In nucleotides, the CDR3 is TGTGCCAGCAGCCGAGTGGGGACAGGGGTGGAGACCCAGTACTTC. Translated: CASSRVGTGVETQYF.

The V call is TRBV7-9, the J call TRBJ1-1, with 9 nucleotides matching TRBD1. Germline V CDR1 and CDR2: SEHNR, FQNEAQ (reference sequence). This CDR3 is built from 17 residues. After removal of 4 bases from V and 1 base from J, the junction contained 10 bases not matched to a gene. Here the CDR3 reads CASSSIRDRARNTEAFF. The CDR3 bases are TGTGCCAGCAGCTCTATCCGGGACAGGGCTAGGAACACTGAAGCTTTCTTT.

The chain couples TRBV7-9 to TRBJ2-7, with 9 bases aligning to TRBD1. J lost 2 bases, V lost 3 bases, and 2 bases had no gene match. Per the germline V gene, CDR1 is SEHNR and CDR2 is FQNEAQ (reference sequence). The CDR3 is 14 amino acids. The CDR3 DNA follows: TGTGCCAGCAGCTTGGGGACAGGGACCTACGAGCAGTACTTC. It yields the protein CASSLGTGTYEQYF.

V is TRBV10-1 and J is TRBJ1-1; no firm D call. V was cut by 0 bases and J by 6 bases, with 14 bases left in between. The V gene's germline CDR1 is WNHNN and CDR2 SYGVQD (reference sequence). This CDR3 region has 15 residues. The CDR3 loop reads CASSESRLGSAEAFF. The CDR3 nucleotides read TGCGCCAGCAGTGAGTCACGTCTCGGGAGCGCTGAAGCTTTCTTT.

The chain combines TRBV7-2 with TRBJ1-4; D is perhaps TRBD1 (6 bases). The germline gives CDR1 SGHTA, CDR2 FQGNSA. V was pared by 5 bases and J by 8 bases, with 9 bases between. CDR3 length: 12 amino acids. In DNA, the CDR3 is TGTGCCAGCAGCCCGGACAGAGAAAAACTGTTTTTT. Translating gives CASSPDREKLFF.

V is TRBV4-3 and J is TRBJ2-7, with D perhaps TRBD1 (5 bases). This CDR3 has 14 residues. CDR1 is LGHNA and CDR2 is YSLEER in the germline V gene. Trimming removed 3 bases from V and 2 bases from J, with 11 bases in between. The CDR3 region is CASSHAREPYEQYF. The CDR3 DNA sequence: TGCGCCAGCAGCCACGCCAGGGAACCCTACGAGCAGTACTTC.